This T cell receptor beta chain appears in the sequencing data of a study of T cells in tuberculosis. Study summary: The T cells targeted glucose monomycolate, a mycobacterial lipid, via CD1B. A South African cohort included IGRA-negative adolescents, latently infected IGRA-positive adolescents and adults with active tuberculosis. Findings and caveats of the study: Selection depended on which cryopreserved specimens were available.

CDR1 and CDR2 (germline): SQVTM, ANQGSEA. This CDR3 comprises 13 residues. The V end was cut by 5 bases, the J end by 7 bases, with 17 bases between. Measured with immunoSEQ multiplex PCR; TCRdb has only the in-frame clones, and not every one. The sample lists roughly 44,000 clones, nearly 95% occurring once. For this clone: Its antigen is not identified.

This TCR derives from a donor between 5 and 29 years old with latent tuberculosis or without tuberculosis infection. The chain has TRBV29-1 and TRBJ1-1, with D unclear. The material sequenced was PBMCs. The CDR3 nucleotides are TGCAGCGTTCAACGACCGGAGACGGGTGAAGCTTTCTTT. The encoded protein is CSVQRPETGEAFF.